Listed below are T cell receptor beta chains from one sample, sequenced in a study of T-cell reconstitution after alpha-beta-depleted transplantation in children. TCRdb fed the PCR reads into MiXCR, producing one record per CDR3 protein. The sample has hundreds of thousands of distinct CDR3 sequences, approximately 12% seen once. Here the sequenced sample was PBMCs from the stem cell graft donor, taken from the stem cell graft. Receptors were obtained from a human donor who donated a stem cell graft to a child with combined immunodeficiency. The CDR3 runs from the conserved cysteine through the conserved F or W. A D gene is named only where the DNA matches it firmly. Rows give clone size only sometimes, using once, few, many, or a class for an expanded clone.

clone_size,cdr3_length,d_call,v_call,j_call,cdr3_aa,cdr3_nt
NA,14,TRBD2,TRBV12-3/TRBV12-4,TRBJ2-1,CASSLASGPNEQFF,TGTGCCAGCAGTTTGGCTAGCGGGCCAAATGAGCAGTTCTTC
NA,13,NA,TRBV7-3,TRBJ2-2,CASSLTGNGELFF,TGTGCCAGCAGCTTAACAGGGAACGGGGAGCTGTTTTTT
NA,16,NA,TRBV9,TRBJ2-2,CASSPRLVAETGELFF,TGTGCCAGCAGCCCCCGACTAGTAGCAGAGACCGGGGAGCTGTTTTTT
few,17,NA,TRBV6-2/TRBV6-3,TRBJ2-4,CASSLRLSILAKNIQYF,TGTGCCAGCAGCCTCCGCCTTTCAATTCTAGCCAAAAACATTCAGTACTTC
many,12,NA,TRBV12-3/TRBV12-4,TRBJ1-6,CASSISNSPLHF,TGTGCCAGCAGCATCTCTAATTCACCCCTCCACTTT
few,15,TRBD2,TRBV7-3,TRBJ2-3,CASSVAGGLGDTQYF,TGTGCCAGCAGCGTAGCGGGGGGCCTGGGAGATACGCAGTATTTT
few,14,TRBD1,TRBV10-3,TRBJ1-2,CAISDRGLAYGYTF,TGTGCCATCAGTGACAGGGGGCTTGCCTATGGCTACACCTTC
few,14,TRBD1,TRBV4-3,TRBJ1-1,CASSQDRGSTEAFF,TGCGCCAGCAGCCAAGACAGGGGGAGTACTGAAGCTTTCTTT
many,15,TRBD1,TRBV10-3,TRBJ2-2,CAISDRDRGPGELFF,TGTGCCATCAGTGACCGGGACAGGGGACCCGGGGAGCTGTTTTTT
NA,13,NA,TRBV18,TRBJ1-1,CASSPPPAIEAFF,TGTGCCAGCTCACCACCACCGGCTATTGAAGCTTTCTTT
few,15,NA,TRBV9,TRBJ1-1,CASSTRSDKNTEAFF,TGTGCCAGCAGCACCCGGTCGGATAAGAACACTGAAGCTTTCTTT
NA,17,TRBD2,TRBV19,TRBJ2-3,CASSMRTSGRAYDTQYF,TGTGCCAGTAGTATGAGGACTAGCGGGAGGGCTTACGATACGCAGTATTTT
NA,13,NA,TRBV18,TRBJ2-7,CASSPGASYEQYF,TGTGCCAGCTCACCAGGGGCCTCCTACGAGCAGTACTTC
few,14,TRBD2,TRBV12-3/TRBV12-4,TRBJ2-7,CASSRSGRVREQYF,TGTGCCAGCAGTCGGAGCGGGAGGGTTCGGGAGCAGTACTTC
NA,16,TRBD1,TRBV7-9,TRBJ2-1,CASSQRQGASYNEQFF,TGTGCCAGCAGCCAACGACAGGGGGCGTCCTACAATGAGCAGTTCTTC
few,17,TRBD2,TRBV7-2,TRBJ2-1,CASSLFYGRERYNEQFF,TGTGCCAGCAGCTTATTTTATGGGCGGGAGAGGTACAATGAGCAGTTCTTC
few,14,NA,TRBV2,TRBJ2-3,CASSDSPDTDTQYF,TGTGCCAGCAGTGACTCGCCTGACACAGATACGCAGTATTTT
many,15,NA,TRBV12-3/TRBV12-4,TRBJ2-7,CASSLEEGPWYEQYF,TGTGCCAGCAGTTTAGAAGAGGGGCCCTGGTACGAGCAGTACTTC
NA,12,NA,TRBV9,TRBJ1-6,CASSVEGGSLHF,TGTGCCAGCAGCGTAGAGGGGGGGTCCCTCCACTTT
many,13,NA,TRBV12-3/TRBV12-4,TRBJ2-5,CASTSLNGETQYF,TGTGCCAGCACTTCCTTGAATGGGGAGACCCAGTACTTC
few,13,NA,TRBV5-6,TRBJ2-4,CASSLPAGDIQYF,TGTGCCAGCAGCTTGCCCGCAGGGGACATTCAGTACTTC
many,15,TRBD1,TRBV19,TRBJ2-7,CASSRTGGEGYEQYF,TGTGCCAGTTCTCGAACAGGGGGAGAAGGCTACGAGCAGTACTTC
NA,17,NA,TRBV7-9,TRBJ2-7,CASSRPPLWRDSYEQYF,TGTGCCAGCAGCCGCCCCCCCCTCTGGCGGGACTCCTACGAGCAGTACTTC
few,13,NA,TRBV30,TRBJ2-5,CAWSGGRGETQYF,TGTGCCTGGAGCGGGGGGCGCGGGGAGACCCAGTACTTC
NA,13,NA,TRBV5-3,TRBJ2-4,CASAPGPKNIQYF,TGTGCCAGCGCCCCTGGGCCCAAAAACATTCAGTACTTC
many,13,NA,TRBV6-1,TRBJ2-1,CASSEASDNEQFF,TGTGCCAGCAGTGAAGCATCCGACAATGAGCAGTTCTTC
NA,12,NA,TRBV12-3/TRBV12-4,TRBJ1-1,CASRSGYTEAFF,TGTGCCAGCAGGTCTGGCTACACTGAAGCTTTCTTT
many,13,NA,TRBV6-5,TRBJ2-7,CASSSGLRGEQYF,TGTGCCAGCAGTTCCGGACTTCGAGGCGAGCAGTACTTC
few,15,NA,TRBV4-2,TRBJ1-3,CASTQGGSSGNTIYF,TGTGCCAGCACCCAAGGGGGAAGCTCTGGAAACACCATATATTTT
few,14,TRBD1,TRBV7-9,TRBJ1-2,CASSMGQGEFGYTF,TGTGCCAGCAGCATGGGACAGGGTGAATTTGGCTACACCTTC
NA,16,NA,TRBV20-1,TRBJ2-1,CSAKPLGQSSYNEQFF,TGCAGTGCTAAGCCCCTAGGGCAGAGCTCCTACAATGAGCAGTTCTTC
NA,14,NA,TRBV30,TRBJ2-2,CAWSVVGAAGELFF,TGTGCCTGGAGTGTTGTAGGGGCAGCCGGGGAGCTGTTTTTT
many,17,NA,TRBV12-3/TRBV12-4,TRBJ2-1,CASSLGPGAGSYNEQFF,TGTGCCAGCAGTTTGGGGCCAGGGGCCGGATCCTACAATGAGCAGTTCTTC
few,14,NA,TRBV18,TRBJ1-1,CASSPGWSGTEAFF,TGTGCCAGCTCACCTGGATGGAGCGGCACTGAAGCTTTCTTT
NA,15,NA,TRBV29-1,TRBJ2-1,CSAVPIKSSYNEQFF,TGCAGCGCCGTACCCATAAAGAGCTCCTACAATGAGCAGTTCTTC
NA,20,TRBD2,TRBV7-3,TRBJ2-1,CASTGEGAGLAVPRGNEQFF,TGTGCCAGCACCGGCGAGGGGGCCGGACTAGCGGTCCCACGGGGGAATGAGCAGTTCTTC
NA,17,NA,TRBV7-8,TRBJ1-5,CASSLARNDRSNQPQHF,TGTGCCAGCAGCCTGGCCCGAAACGACAGAAGCAATCAGCCCCAGCATTTT
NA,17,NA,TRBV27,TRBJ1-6,CASSLETGLLGGSPLHF,TGTGCCAGCAGTTTAGAGACAGGTCTCTTGGGGGGGTCACCCCTCCACTTT
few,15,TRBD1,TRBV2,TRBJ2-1,CASSGDRRSGNEQFF,TGTGCCAGCAGTGGGGACAGGAGGTCCGGCAATGAGCAGTTCTTC
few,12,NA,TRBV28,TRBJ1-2,CASTRSNYGYTF,TGTGCCAGCACCAGGTCTAACTATGGCTACACCTTC
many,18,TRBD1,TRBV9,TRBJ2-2,CASSKTGGAGTNTGELFF,TGTGCCAGCAGCAAGACAGGGGGCGCCGGTACGAACACCGGGGAGCTGTTTTTT
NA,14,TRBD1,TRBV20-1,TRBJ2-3,CSATDRGHTDTQYF,TGCAGTGCTACGGACAGGGGGCACACAGATACGCAGTATTTT
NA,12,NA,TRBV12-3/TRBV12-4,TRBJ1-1,CASGGRVTEAFF,TGTGCCAGCGGGGGCAGGGTTACTGAAGCTTTCTTT
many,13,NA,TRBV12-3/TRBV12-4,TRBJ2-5,CASSRRTQETQYF,TGTGCCAGCAGTCGTAGGACACAAGAGACCCAGTACTTC
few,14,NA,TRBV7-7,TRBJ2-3,CASTPVAASDTQYF,TGTGCCAGCACCCCAGTAGCGGCTTCAGATACGCAGTATTTT
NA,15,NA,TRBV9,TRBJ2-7,CASSVNGGITYEQYF,TGTGCCAGCAGCGTCAATGGGGGGATTACCTACGAGCAGTACTTC
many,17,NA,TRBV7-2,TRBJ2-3,CASSLIPGSSVTDTQYF,TGTGCCAGCAGCTTAATACCCGGGTCTAGCGTAACAGATACGCAGTATTTT
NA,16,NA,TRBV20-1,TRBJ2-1,CSARDLAGSAYNEQIF,TGCAGTGCTAGAGATCTCGCGGGATCGGCCTACAATGAGCAGATCTTC